This T cell receptor beta chain was observed in a study of T cell repertoires in cytomegalovirus infection. As for the study in general: Indicated by public TCR beta signatures were CMV infection and matching HLA type. Broader study findings: Ex vivo, HLA-C-restricted CMV-specific TCR beta clonotypes prevailed over the rest of the response. Totalled public TCR beta family frequency picked out people who carried CMV plus the relevant HLA.

Concerning this clonotype: The antigen remains unidentified.

One entry per CDR3 protein, called by TCRdb with MiXCR from the reads. The sample holds about 180,000 distinct CDR3 sequences; 17% are singletons and the top ten take 20% to 25%. Germline assignment: CDR1 ENHRY and CDR2 SYGVKD. The CDR3 length is 15 residues. Trimming took off 3 bases at V and 1 base at J, with 12 bases between the two ends. This TCR was recovered from a human donor in good health (CMV status not recorded). Some clones in this sample may be carry-over from other donors' samples. Sequenced input: CD8+ T cells from PBMCs. This chain connects TRBV10-3 to TRBJ2-5, with a tentative D call TRBD2 (5 bases). CDR3 nucleotides: TGTGCCATCAGTGAAGGGCTAGCTCGCCAAGAGACCCAGTACTTC. This codes for CAISEGLARQETQYF.